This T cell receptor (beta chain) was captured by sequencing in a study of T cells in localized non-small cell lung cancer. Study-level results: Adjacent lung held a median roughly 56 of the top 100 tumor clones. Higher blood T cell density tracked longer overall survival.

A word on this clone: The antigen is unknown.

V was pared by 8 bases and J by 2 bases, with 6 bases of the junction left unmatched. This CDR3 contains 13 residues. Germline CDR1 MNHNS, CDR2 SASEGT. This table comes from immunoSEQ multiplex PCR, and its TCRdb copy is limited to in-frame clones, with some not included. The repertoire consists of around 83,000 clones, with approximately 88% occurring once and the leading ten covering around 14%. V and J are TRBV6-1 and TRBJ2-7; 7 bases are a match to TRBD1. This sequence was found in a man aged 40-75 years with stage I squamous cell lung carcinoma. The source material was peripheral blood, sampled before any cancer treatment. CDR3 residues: CASRTGPTYEQYF. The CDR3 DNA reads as TGTGCCAGCCGGACAGGACCTACCTACGAGCAGTACTTC.